This T cell receptor (beta chain) came from a study of T cell responses to AZD1222 COVID-19 vaccine. Overall study: Pooled samples include second doses given at about 4 or 12 weeks. Findings and caveats of the study: The donor cohort was predominantly white British with a female majority, and clonal diversity may have been underestimated. The study reported that nearly half of spike-specific TCRs target unmutated variant regions.

This clone was observed a handful of times. The antigen is unknown. Within the sample, other DNA sequences also encode this same CDR3. Assay: immunoSEQ multiplex PCR; the TCRdb copy retains only in-frame clones and omits some. Of roughly 130,000 clones in the sample, approximately 85% are singletons; the top ten hold approximately 1.6%. The receptor comes from an adult in good health. The sequenced sample was peripheral blood, obtained on day 0 of AZD1222 vaccination.

The CDR3 DNA follows: TGTGCCAGCAGCCCAGGACTAGCGGGGGGGGAAGACGAGCAGTACTTC. Residues: CASSPGLAGGEDEQYF. The chain carries TRBV11-2 and TRBJ2-7; 15 nucleotides line up with TRBD2. CDR3 length equals 16 residues. The J segment lost 5 bases and the V segment lost 5 bases, leaving 7 bases of the junction unmatched. The germline V gene encodes CDR1 SGHAT and CDR2 FQNNGV.